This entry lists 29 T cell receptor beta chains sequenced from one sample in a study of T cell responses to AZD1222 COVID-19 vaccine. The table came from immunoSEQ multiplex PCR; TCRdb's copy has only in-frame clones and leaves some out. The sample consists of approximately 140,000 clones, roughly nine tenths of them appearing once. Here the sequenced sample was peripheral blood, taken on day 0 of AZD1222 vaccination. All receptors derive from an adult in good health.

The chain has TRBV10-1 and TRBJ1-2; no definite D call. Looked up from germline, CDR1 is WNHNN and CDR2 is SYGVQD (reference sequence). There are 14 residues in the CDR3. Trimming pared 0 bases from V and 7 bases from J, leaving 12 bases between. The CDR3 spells CASSESPGTRGYTF. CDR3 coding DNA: TGCGCCAGCAGTGAGTCGCCAGGAACGCGTGGCTACACCTTC.

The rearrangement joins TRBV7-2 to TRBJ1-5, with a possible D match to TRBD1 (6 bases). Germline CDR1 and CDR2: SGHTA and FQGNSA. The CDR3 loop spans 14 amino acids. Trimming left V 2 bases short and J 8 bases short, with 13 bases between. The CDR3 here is CASSLLGRGKPQHF. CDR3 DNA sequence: TGTGCCAGCAGCTTATTGGGCAGGGGTAAGCCCCAGCATTTT.

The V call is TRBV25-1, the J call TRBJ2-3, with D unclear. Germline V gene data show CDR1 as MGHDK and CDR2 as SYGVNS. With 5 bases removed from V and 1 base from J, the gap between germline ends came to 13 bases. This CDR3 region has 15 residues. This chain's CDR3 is CASSPHRLGTDTQYF. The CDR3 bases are TGTGCCAGCAGTCCCCACAGACTCGGCACAGATACGCAGTATTTT.

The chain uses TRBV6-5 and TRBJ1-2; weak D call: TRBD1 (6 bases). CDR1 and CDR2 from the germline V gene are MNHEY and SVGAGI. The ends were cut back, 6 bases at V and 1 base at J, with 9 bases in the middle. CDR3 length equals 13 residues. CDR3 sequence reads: CASRNRVNYGYTF. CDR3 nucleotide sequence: TGTGCCAGCAGGAACAGGGTTAACTATGGCTACACCTTC.

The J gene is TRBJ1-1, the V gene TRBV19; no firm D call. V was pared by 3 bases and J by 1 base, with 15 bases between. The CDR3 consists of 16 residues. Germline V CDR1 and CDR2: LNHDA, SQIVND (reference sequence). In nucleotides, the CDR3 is TGTGCCAGTAGTATCGAGGCCAGGAGAGGGAACACTGAAGCTTTCTTT. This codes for CASSIEARRGNTEAFF.

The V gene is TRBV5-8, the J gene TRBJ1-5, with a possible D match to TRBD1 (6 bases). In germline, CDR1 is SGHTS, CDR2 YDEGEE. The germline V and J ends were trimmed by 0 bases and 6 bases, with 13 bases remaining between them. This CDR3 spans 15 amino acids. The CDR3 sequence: CASSLVRGSGQPQHF. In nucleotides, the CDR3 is TGTGCCAGCAGCTTGGTAAGGGGGTCGGGTCAGCCCCAGCATTTT. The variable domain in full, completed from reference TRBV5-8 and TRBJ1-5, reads EAGVTQSPTHLIKTRGQQATLRCSPISGHTSVYWYQQALGLGLQFLLWYDEGEERNRGNFPPRFSGRQFPNYSSELNVNALELEDSALYLCASSLVRGSGQPQHFGDGTRLSIL.

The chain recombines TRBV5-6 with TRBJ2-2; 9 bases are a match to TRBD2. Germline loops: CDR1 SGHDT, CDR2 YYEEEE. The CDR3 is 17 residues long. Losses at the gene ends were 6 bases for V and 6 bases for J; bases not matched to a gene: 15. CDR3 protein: CASTSGLVAGVSGELFF. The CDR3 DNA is TGTGCCAGCACCTCCGGGCTAGTAGCGGGAGTTTCCGGGGAGCTGTTTTTT.

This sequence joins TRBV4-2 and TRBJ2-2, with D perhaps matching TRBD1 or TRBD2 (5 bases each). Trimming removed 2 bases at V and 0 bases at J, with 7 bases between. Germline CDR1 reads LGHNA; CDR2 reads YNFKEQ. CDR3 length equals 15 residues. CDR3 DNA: TGTGCCAGCAGCCAATCGGGGCCGAACACCGGGGAGCTGTTTTTT. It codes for CASSQSGPNTGELFF.

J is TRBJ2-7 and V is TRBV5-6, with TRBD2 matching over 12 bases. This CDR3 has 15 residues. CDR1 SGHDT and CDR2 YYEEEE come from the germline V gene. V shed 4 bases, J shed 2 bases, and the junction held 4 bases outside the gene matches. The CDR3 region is CASSGWTSGTYEQYF. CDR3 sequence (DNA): TGTGCCAGCAGCGGTTGGACTAGCGGGACCTACGAGCAGTACTTC.

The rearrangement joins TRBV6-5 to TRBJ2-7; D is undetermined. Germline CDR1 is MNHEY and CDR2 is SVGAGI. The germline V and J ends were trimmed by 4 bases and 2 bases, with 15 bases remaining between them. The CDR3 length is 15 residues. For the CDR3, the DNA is TGTGCCAGCAGTTTTTCACCGGCAGGCCCCTACGAGCAGTACTTC. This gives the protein CASSFSPAGPYEQYF.

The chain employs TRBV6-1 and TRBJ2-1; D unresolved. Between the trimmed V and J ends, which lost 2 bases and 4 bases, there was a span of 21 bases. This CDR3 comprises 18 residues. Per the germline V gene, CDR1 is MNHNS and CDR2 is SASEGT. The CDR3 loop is CASSENLRGAGSYNEQFF. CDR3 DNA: TGTGCCAGCAGTGAAAATCTGAGAGGAGCCGGGTCTTACAATGAGCAGTTCTTC.

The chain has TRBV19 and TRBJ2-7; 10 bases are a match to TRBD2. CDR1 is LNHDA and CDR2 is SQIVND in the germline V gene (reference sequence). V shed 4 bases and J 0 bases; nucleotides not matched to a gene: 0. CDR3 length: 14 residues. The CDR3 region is CASSTSGSSYEQYF. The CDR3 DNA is TGTGCCAGTAGTACTAGCGGGAGCTCCTACGAGCAGTACTTC.

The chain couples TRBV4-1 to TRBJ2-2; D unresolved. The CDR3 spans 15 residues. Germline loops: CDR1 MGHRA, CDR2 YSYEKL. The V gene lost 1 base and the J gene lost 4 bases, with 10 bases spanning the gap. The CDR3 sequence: CASSQVKEFTGELFF. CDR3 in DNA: TGCGCCAGCAGCCAAGTCAAGGAGTTCACCGGGGAGCTGTTTTTT.

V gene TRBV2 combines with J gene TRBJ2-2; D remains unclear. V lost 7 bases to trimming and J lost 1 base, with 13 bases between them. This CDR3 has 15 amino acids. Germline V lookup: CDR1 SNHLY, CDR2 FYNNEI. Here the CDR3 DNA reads TGTGCCAGCACCTCCCATAAGGGGAACACCGGGGAGCTGTTTTTT. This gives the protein CASTSHKGNTGELFF.

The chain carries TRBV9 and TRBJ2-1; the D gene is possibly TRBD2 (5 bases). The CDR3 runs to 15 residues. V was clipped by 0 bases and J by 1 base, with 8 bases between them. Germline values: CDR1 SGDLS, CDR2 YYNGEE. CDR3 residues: CASSVGGGSYNEQFF. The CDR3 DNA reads TGTGCCAGCAGCGTAGGTGGCGGGTCCTACAATGAGCAGTTCTTC. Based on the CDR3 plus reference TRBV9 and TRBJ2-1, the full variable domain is DSGVTQTPKHLITATGQRVTLRCSPRSGDLSVYWYQQSLDQGLQFLIQYYNGEERAKGNILERFSAQQFPDLHSELNLSSLELGDSALYFCASSVGGGSYNEQFFGPGTRLTVL.

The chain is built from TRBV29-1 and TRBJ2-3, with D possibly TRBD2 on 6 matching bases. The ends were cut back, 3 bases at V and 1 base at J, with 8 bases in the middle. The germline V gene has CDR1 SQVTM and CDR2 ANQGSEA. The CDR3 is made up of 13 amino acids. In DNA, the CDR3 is TGCAGCGTTGAGGTAGCGGGCACAGATACGCAGTATTTT. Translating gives CSVEVAGTDTQYF.

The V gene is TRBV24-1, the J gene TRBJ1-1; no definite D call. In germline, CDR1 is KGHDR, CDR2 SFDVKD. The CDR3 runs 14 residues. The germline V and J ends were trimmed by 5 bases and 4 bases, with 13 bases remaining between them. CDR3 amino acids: CATSGRKGSTEAFF. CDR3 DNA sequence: TGTGCCACCAGTGGACGAAAGGGTAGCACTGAAGCTTTCTTT.

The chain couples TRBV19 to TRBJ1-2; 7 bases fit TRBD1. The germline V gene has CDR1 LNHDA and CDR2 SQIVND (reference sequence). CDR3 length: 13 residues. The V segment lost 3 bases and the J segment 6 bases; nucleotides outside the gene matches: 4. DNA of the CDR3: TGTGCCAGTAGTATTGTCCAGGGGGATGGCTACACCTTC. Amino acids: CASSIVQGDGYTF.

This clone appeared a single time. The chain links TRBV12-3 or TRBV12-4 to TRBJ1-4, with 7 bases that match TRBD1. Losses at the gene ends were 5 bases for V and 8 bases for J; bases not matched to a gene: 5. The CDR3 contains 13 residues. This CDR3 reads CASSPGTVEKLFF. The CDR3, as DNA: TGTGCCAGCAGTCCGGGGACAGTAGAAAAACTGTTTTTT.

The DNA of the CDR3 is TGCGCCAGCAGCGGCGATGGGACAGGGCTTTTGGAGCAGTACTTC. This translates into CASSGDGTGLLEQYF. V is TRBV5-1 and J is TRBJ2-7; 9 nucleotides match TRBD1. Germline CDR1 and CDR2: SGHRS and YFSETQ. V lost 4 bases, J lost 7 bases, and 12 bases stayed unmatched. The CDR3 length is 15 residues.

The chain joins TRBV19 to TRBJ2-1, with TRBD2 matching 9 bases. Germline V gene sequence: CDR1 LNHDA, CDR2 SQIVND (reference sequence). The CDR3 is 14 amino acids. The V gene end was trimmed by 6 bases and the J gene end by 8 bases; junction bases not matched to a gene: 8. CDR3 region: CASRSREGGYEQFF. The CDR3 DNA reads TGTGCCAGTAGATCGCGGGAGGGGGGATATGAGCAGTTCTTC.

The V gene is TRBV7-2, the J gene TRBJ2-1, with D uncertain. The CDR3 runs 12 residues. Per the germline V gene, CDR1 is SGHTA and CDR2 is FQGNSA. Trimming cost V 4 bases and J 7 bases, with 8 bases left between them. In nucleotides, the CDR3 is TGTGCCAGCAGCTCACACGGTAATGAGCAGTTCTTC. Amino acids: CASSSHGNEQFF.

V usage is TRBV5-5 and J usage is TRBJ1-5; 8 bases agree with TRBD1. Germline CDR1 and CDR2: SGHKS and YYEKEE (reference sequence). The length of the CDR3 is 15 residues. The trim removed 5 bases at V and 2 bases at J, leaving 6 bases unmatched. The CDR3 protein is CASRDRDFGNQPQHF. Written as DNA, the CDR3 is TGTGCCAGCAGGGACAGGGATTTTGGCAATCAGCCCCAGCATTTT.

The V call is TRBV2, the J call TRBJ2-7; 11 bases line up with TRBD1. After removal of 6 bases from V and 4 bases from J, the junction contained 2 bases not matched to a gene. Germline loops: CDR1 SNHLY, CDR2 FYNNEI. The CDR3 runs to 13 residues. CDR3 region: CASRDRGRYEQYF. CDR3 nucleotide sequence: TGTGCCAGCAGGGACAGGGGGCGGTACGAGCAGTACTTC.

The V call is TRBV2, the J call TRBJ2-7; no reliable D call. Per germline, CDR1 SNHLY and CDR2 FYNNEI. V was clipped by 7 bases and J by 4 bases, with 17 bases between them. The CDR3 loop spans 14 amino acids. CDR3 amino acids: CASTPKEGLYEQYF. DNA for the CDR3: TGTGCCAGCACCCCGAAGGAAGGATTGTACGAGCAGTACTTC.

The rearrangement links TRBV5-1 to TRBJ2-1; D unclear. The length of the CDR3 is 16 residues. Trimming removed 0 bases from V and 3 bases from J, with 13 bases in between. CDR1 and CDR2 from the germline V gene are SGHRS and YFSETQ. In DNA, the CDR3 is TGCGCCAGCAGCTTGGCCCGAGATAGTCGCTACAATGAGCAGTTCTTC. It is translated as CASSLARDSRYNEQFF.

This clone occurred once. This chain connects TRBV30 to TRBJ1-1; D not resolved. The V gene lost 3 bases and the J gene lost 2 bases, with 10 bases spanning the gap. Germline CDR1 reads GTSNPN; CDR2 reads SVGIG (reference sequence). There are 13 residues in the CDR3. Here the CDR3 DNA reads TGTGCCTGGAGGGGCACAGTTAACACTGAAGCTTTCTTT. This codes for CAWRGTVNTEAFF.

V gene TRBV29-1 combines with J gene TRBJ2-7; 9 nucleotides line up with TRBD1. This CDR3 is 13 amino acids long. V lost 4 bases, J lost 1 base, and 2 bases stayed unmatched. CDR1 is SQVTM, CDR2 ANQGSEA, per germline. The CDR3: CSVGTGVSYEQYF. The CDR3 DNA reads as TGCAGCGTTGGGACAGGGGTGTCCTACGAGCAGTACTTC.

The CDR3 sequence: CSVELAGYEQYF. The CDR3 DNA reads as TGCAGCGTTGAACTAGCGGGCTACGAGCAGTACTTC. V is TRBV29-1 and J is TRBJ2-7, with TRBD2 identical over 8 bases. CDR1 is SQVTM, CDR2 ANQGSEA, per germline. CDR3 size: 12 residues. The V segment lost 2 bases and the J segment 3 bases; nucleotides outside the gene matches: 0.